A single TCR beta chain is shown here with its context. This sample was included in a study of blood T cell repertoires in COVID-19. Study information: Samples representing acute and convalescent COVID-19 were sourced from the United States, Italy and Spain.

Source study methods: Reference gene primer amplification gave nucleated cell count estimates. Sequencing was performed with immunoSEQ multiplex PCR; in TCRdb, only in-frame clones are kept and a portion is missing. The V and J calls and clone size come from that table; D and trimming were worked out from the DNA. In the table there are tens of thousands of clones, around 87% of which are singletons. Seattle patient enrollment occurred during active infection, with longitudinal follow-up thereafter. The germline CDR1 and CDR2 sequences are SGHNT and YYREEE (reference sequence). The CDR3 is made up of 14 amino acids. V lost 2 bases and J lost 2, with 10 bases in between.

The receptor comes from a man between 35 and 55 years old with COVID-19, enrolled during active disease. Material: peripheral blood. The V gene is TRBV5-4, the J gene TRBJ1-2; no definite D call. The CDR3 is CASSFYSLNYGYTF. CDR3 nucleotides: TGTGCCAGCAGCTTTTACAGCCTCAACTATGGCTACACCTTC.